This record looks at one T cell receptor beta chain sequence and its context. This receptor's antigen is unknown. No much larger clone exists at a distance of one base, and base qualities are not known. The immunoSEQ Assay was the method used to sequence TCRbeta CDR3 regions. After extraction, genomic DNA underwent amplification by bias-controlled multiplex PCR, followed by high-throughput sequencing. The authors' pipeline ran thus. Collapsing and filtering of sequences were performed to quantify the absolute abundance of each unique TCRbeta CDR3 region. Usable DNA was measured by amplifying reference genes present in all nucleated cells, and TCRbeta template counts were normalized to that usable DNA to estimate T cell fraction. Repertoire TCRs were annotated as SARS-CoV-2-specific when V gene, CDR3 amino acid sequence and J gene were exactly matched to a known reactive TCR set. The reference SARS-CoV-2 TCR set came from MIRA and was filtered for enrichment in COVID-19-positive ImmuneCODE repertoires, removing public or cross-reactive TCRs. Based on the MIRA antigens, annotated TCRs were further analysed at the level of specific ORF or position within ORF. Depth was the summed frequency of annotated unique rearrangements, while breadth was defined as annotated unique rearrangements over total unique productive rearrangements. Two-sided Wilcoxon rank-sum tests were applied when comparing TCR breadth between groups. The source is immuneACCESS, and TCRdb retained only in-frame sequences with V and J called. Part of the clones is not carried over; for the studies checked, unresolved V genes explain less than half of this, and the remainder is unexplained. V and J calls and clone size come straight from that table; D and trimming were deduced from the DNA. Here the sample has 300,000 to 350,000 clones; roughly 90% occur a single time. The ten largest clones represent 5.5% of the sample.

This entry comes from a study of Ad26.COV2.S vaccination and SARS-CoV-2 variants (dated by TCRdb to the early 2020s). At the level of the whole study: Vaccine-arm donors came from COV1001, a multicentre, randomized, double-blind, placebo-controlled phase I-IIa trial of Ad26.COV2.S in healthy adults. Ad26.COV2.S was administered intramuscularly at 5 x 10^10 or 1 x 10^11 viral particles, either as a single shot or as two shots given 56 days apart. TCRbeta repertoire sequencing was used to assess the specificity and breadth of SARS-CoV-2-reactive T cell receptors after Ad26.COV2.S vaccination. The TCR-sequenced set comprised around 30 samples: about 19 Ad26.COV2.S vaccine recipients, 5 placebo recipients and 8 SARS-CoV-2 convalescent individuals. Trial participants were randomized into five groups of five, in which low-dose or high-dose Ad26.COV2.S was given once or twice, or placebo was given on both occasions. Investigators remained blinded to trial group allocation during experiments and outcome assessment. Study-wide conclusions, independent of this receptor: It was noted by the authors that total T cell responses may have been underestimated by the TCR breadth and depth analyses. Vaccine and placebo recipients had comparable non-spike TCR breadth, which fits with the vaccine containing only spike. The study lacked the statistical power to compare responses across vaccine doses or regimens. After vaccination, substantial breadth of spike-specific CD8+ and CD4+ T cell responses was reported. Compared with placebo recipients, Ad26.COV2.S recipients showed higher spike-specific TCR breadth (P = 0.0014).

Per the germline V gene, MGHRA is the CDR1 and YSYEKL is the CDR2. V and J are trimmed by 0 bases and 5 bases, and the gene matches miss 5 bases of the junction. The CDR3 runs 15 amino acids, cysteine and phenylalanine included. The only DNA kept is the CDR3, 45 bases in frame from the first base. Read against the paper, the sample's treatment or condition label means: around 19 received Ad26.COV2.S at low or high dose, single or two shots; roughly five received placebo; per-sample allocation not given. For vaccine and placebo recipients, the sequenced repertoires came from samples collected on day 63 after the first injection. In Cohort 1b, around 23 adults aged 18-55 years were enrolled at a single site in Boston, USA, between 29 July and 7 August 2020. Ad26.COV2.S was a replication-incompetent adenovirus type 26 vector that expressed a prefusion-stabilized SARS-CoV-2 spike protein derived from the original Wuhan strain.

The TCR comes from a person between 18 and 65 years old who received the Ad26.COV2.S COVID-19 vaccine or a placebo. Source: peripheral blood, taken in a trial of Ad26.COV2.S vaccine versus placebo. The rearrangement combines TRBV4-1 with TRBJ2-5, with 8 bases in between that match TRBD1. The CDR3 loop reads CASSQEDRVGETQYF. Here is the DNA: TGCGCCAGCAGCCAAGAGGACAGGGTTGGGGAGACCCAGTACTTC.